The rows below give T cell receptor beta chains drawn from one sample of a study of CD8 T cells in Susac syndrome. TCRdb independently ran MiXCR on the immunoSEQ multiplex PCR reads; one entry per CDR3 protein. The sample carries over 100,000 distinct CDR3 sequences, roughly 95% recorded once. Material for sequencing was CD4+ T cells from PBMCs. The receptors stem from a human donor with Susac syndrome. Both conserved end residues are part of each CDR3. A D gene is named only where the DNA matches it firmly. Where a row states a size, it is once, few, many or the class of an expanded clone; other rows omit it.

CDR3 DNA: TGCGCCAGCAGCCGTAGGACTAGCGGCCTACAAGAGACCCAGTACTTC; CDR3 protein: CASSRRTSGLQETQYF; clone size: -; V gene: TRBV5-1; D gene: TRBD2; J gene: TRBJ2-5
CDR3 DNA: TGTGCCACCAGTGACTCCGGCTCTAGGGGACCCCAGTACTTC; CDR3 protein: CATSDSGSRGPQYF; clone size: -; V gene: TRBV24-1; D gene: -; J gene: TRBJ2-5
CDR3 DNA: TGTGCCAGCAGCCAAGAGATAGTTAGTTCCGAGCAGTACTTC; CDR3 protein: CASSQEIVSSEQYF; clone size: -; V gene: TRBV3-1; D gene: -; J gene: TRBJ2-7
CDR3 DNA: TGTGCCAGCAGCCAAGACAGGTTGGAGACCCAGTACTTC; CDR3 protein: CASSQDRLETQYF; clone size: -; V gene: TRBV7-2; D gene: -; J gene: TRBJ2-5
CDR3 DNA: TGCAGCGGGGGACTAGCGGGAGAAGGAGAGACCCAGTACTTC; CDR3 protein: CSGGLAGEGETQYF; clone size: once; V gene: TRBV29-1; D gene: TRBD2; J gene: TRBJ2-5
CDR3 DNA: TGTGCCAGCAGCGTAGCGGGAGGGCCTCATGAGCAGTTCTTC; CDR3 protein: CASSVAGGPHEQFF; clone size: -; V gene: TRBV7-9; D gene: TRBD2; J gene: TRBJ2-1
CDR3 DNA: TGCAGTGCCAAGACAGGGAACTATGGCTACACCTTC; CDR3 protein: CSAKTGNYGYTF; clone size: -; V gene: TRBV20-1; D gene: TRBD1; J gene: TRBJ1-2
CDR3 DNA: TGTGCCAGCAGCCCCCCCGGACGCTATGATCCAAACTATGGCTACACCTTC; CDR3 protein: CASSPPGRYDPNYGYTF; clone size: -; V gene: TRBV7-2; D gene: -; J gene: TRBJ1-2
CDR3 DNA: TGCAGCGTTGAAGGTCAGGGGGCGGATGGCTACACCTTC; CDR3 protein: CSVEGQGADGYTF; clone size: -; V gene: TRBV29-1; D gene: TRBD1; J gene: TRBJ1-2
CDR3 DNA: TGTGCCAGCAGCGTAGCAGCGGGAGCAGATACGCAGTATTTT; CDR3 protein: CASSVAAGADTQYF; clone size: -; V gene: TRBV9; D gene: TRBD2; J gene: TRBJ2-3
CDR3 DNA: TGTGCCAGCAGCCCACTAGCGGGTGGGAATGCAGATACGCAGTATTTT; CDR3 protein: CASSPLAGGNADTQYF; clone size: -; V gene: TRBV5-6; D gene: TRBD2; J gene: TRBJ2-3
CDR3 DNA: TGTGCCAGCAGCTTAGGAGGCCGGCAAGAGACCCAGTACTTC; CDR3 protein: CASSLGGRQETQYF; clone size: -; V gene: TRBV7-2; D gene: -; J gene: TRBJ2-5
CDR3 DNA: TGTGCCAGCAGCCACCCCCCAGTGGGAACCGGGGAGCTGTTTTTT; CDR3 protein: CASSHPPVGTGELFF; clone size: -; V gene: TRBV14; D gene: -; J gene: TRBJ2-2
CDR3 DNA: TGTGCCAGCAGCCGTCCTGGACCCTCCTACGAGCAGTACTTC; CDR3 protein: CASSRPGPSYEQYF; clone size: few; V gene: TRBV7-2; D gene: -; J gene: TRBJ2-7
CDR3 DNA: TGTGCCAGCAGTCCTAGCGGGAGGGGCCACAATGAGCAGTTCTTC; CDR3 protein: CASSPSGRGHNEQFF; clone size: -; V gene: TRBV6-2/TRBV6-3; D gene: TRBD2; J gene: TRBJ2-1
CDR3 DNA: TGCAGTGCTAGGGAAGGGGCTGAGGATACGCAGTATTTT; CDR3 protein: CSAREGAEDTQYF; clone size: once; V gene: TRBV20-1; D gene: -; J gene: TRBJ2-3
CDR3 DNA: TGTGCCAGCTCACCCGGTACAGGGTCGAACACTGAAGCTTTCTTT; CDR3 protein: CASSPGTGSNTEAFF; clone size: -; V gene: TRBV18; D gene: -; J gene: TRBJ1-1
CDR3 DNA: TGCAGTGCTAGTCAGACTAGCGGGAGAAGAGAGACCCAGTACTTC; CDR3 protein: CSASQTSGRRETQYF; clone size: -; V gene: TRBV20-1; D gene: TRBD2; J gene: TRBJ2-5
CDR3 DNA: TGTGCCAGCAGCGGCCGTCGGGGGTCTGATGGCTACACCTTC; CDR3 protein: CASSGRRGSDGYTF; clone size: -; V gene: TRBV5-4; D gene: -; J gene: TRBJ1-2